Listed here are 20 T cell receptor beta chains from one sample, sequenced in a study of blood T cell repertoires in COVID-19. The protocol was immunoSEQ multiplex PCR, while the TCRdb copy is restricted to in-frame clones and leaves out a portion. Among some 150,000 clones listed, 76% were seen once. The specimen sequenced was peripheral blood. These receptors were obtained from a woman aged 80 or over with active or convalescent COVID-19.

J is TRBJ2-7 and V is TRBV5-6; 7 bases fit TRBD1. The CDR3 contains 15 residues. Looked up from germline, CDR1 is SGHDT and CDR2 is YYEEEE. Trimming at V came to 5 bases and at J to 7 bases, leaving 15 bases not matched to a gene. The chain's CDR3 is CASSRATGLNGEQYF. The CDR3 DNA reads as TGTGCCAGCAGTCGAGCGACAGGGTTGAACGGTGAGCAGTACTTC.

This clone appeared many times. The chain is built from TRBV5-1 and TRBJ1-2; D gene unclear. Per the germline V gene, CDR1 is SGHRS and CDR2 is YFSETQ. V lost 2 bases, J lost 4 bases, and 9 bases lay in between. The CDR3 spans 13 residues. The CDR3 DNA reads as TGCGCCAGCAGCTTAGAGGTTGGCTATGGCTACACCTTC. It codes for CASSLEVGYGYTF.

This clone was detected only once. The rearrangement uses TRBV10-1 and TRBJ2-1; weak D call: TRBD1 (6 bases). Trimming cost V 5 bases and J 10 bases, with 18 bases left between them. This CDR3 is 14 amino acids long. Germline CDR1 WNHNN, CDR2 SYGVQD (reference sequence). DNA of the CDR3: TGCGCCAGCAGTTCCGTGGACAGTCTACGGGAGCAGTTCTTC. Translation: CASSSVDSLREQFF.

The rearrangement uses TRBV19 and TRBJ2-5; no reliable D call. Germline V gene lookup returns CDR1 LNHDA and CDR2 SQIVND (reference sequence). CDR3 length: 13 amino acids. Trimming pared 7 bases from V and 5 bases from J, leaving 14 bases between. The CDR3 here is CASKQLNAETQYF. The CDR3 region has the DNA TGTGCCAGTAAACAGCTCAACGCGGAGACCCAGTACTTC.

This clone showed up just once. This sequence joins TRBV28 and TRBJ2-2; 11 nucleotides agree with TRBD1. Germline values: CDR1 MDHEN, CDR2 SYDVKM. V was clipped by 8 bases and J by 6 bases; unmatched bases: 8. This CDR3 has 15 residues. In nucleotides, the CDR3 is TGTGCCAGCTATTGGACAGGGGGCTTTGCCGGGGAGCTGTTTTTT. This translates into CASYWTGGFAGELFF. Variable domain in full (rest from reference TRBV28 and TRBJ2-2): DVKVTQSSRYLVKRTGEKVFLECVQDMDHENMFWYRQDPGLGLRLIYFSYDVKMKEKGDIPEGYSVSREKKERFSLILESASTNQTSMYLCASYWTGGFAGELFFGEGSRLTVL.

The CDR3 coding sequence is TGTGCCAGCAAGATACAGGGGAACTATGGCTACACCTTC. Its translation: CASKIQGNYGYTF. The chain has TRBV6-5 and TRBJ1-2; 7 nucleotides line up with TRBD1. Germline V lookup: CDR1 MNHEY, CDR2 SVGAGI. The trim removed 7 bases at V and 2 bases at J, leaving 4 bases unmatched. This CDR3 spans 13 amino acids.

In its sample, this clone was seen once. This sequence joins TRBV27 and TRBJ2-3; maybe TRBD2 (7 bases). The CDR3 loop spans 15 amino acids. The V and J ends lost 8 bases and 6 bases respectively, with 21 bases between them. The germline CDR1 and CDR2 sequences are MNHEY and SMNVEV (reference sequence). In DNA, the CDR3 is TGTGCCAGCTGCTATGGTGGGGGGGGCGTGGATACGCAGTATTTT. Encoded protein: CASCYGGGGVDTQYF.

This clone was seen only a few times. The gene calls are TRBV7-9 and TRBJ1-2; 7 nucleotides line up with TRBD1. This CDR3 spans 16 amino acids. The germline V gene has CDR1 SEHNR and CDR2 FQNEAQ (reference sequence). V dropped 4 bases and J dropped 2; count of bases not matched to a gene: 10. CDR3 nucleotides: TGTGCCAGCAGCTCAACGGGACAGCCGCTAAACTATGGCTACACCTTC. Protein sequence: CASSSTGQPLNYGYTF.

The rearrangement uses TRBV9 and TRBJ1-3; TRBD1 aligns across 7 bases. The J segment lost 2 bases and the V segment lost 4 bases, leaving 9 bases of the junction unmatched. Germline V gene sequence: CDR1 SGDLS, CDR2 YYNGEE. This CDR3 has 16 residues. CDR3 in amino acids: CASSSRSDRAGNTIYF. Written as DNA, the CDR3 is TGTGCCAGCAGCTCCCGCTCCGACAGGGCTGGAAACACCATATATTTT.

The chain employs TRBV7-8 and TRBJ1-2; a possible D gene is TRBD1 (5 bases). The CDR3 runs to 15 residues. Trimming removed 5 bases at V and 2 bases at J, with 15 bases between. Per germline, CDR1 SGHVS and CDR2 FQNEAQ. CDR3 protein: CASSEQRTLNYGYTF. The CDR3 DNA reads TGTGCCAGCAGCGAACAACGGACACTCAACTATGGCTACACCTTC. Together with reference TRBV7-8 and TRBJ1-2, the CDR3 gives the full variable domain: GAGVSQSPRYKVAKRGQDVALRCDPISGHVSLFWYQQALGQGPEFLTYFQNEAQLDKSGLPSDRFFAERPEGSVSTLKIQRTQQEDSAVYLCASSEQRTLNYGYTFGSGTRLTVV.

The chain uses TRBV19 and TRBJ1-2; 7 positions match TRBD1. This CDR3 comprises 13 residues. Germline V gene data show CDR1 as LNHDA and CDR2 as SQIVND (reference sequence). Trimming at V came to 7 bases and at J to 7 bases, leaving 9 bases not matched to a gene. The CDR3 protein is CASKGTEVRGYTF. CDR3 DNA: TGTGCCAGTAAGGGGACAGAAGTCCGTGGCTACACCTTC. The full variable domain, its missing parts supplied by reference TRBV19 and TRBJ1-2, is DGGITQSPKYLFRKEGQNVTLSCEQNLNHDAMYWYRQDPGQGLRLIYYSQIVNDFQKGDIAEGYSVSREKKESFPLTVTSAQKNPTAFYLCASKGTEVRGYTFGSGTRLTVV.

V is TRBV19 and J is TRBJ2-2; 7 positions match TRBD1. In germline, CDR1 is LNHDA, CDR2 SQIVND (reference sequence). CDR3 length: 15 residues. Trimming cost V 8 bases and J 4 bases; bases outside gene matches: 10. The CDR3 spells CASRTDRPPTGELFF. CDR3 coding DNA: TGTGCCAGTCGAACGGACAGGCCCCCCACCGGGGAGCTGTTTTTT. The full variable domain, completed using reference TRBV19 and TRBJ2-2, is DGGITQSPKYLFRKEGQNVTLSCEQNLNHDAMYWYRQDPGQGLRLIYYSQIVNDFQKGDIAEGYSVSREKKESFPLTVTSAQKNPTAFYLCASRTDRPPTGELFFGEGSRLTVL.

The chain has TRBV20-1 and TRBJ1-6; the D gene is possibly TRBD1 (5 bases). CDR1 and CDR2 from the germline V gene are DFQATT and SNEGSKA (reference sequence). The CDR3 covers 16 residues. With 3 bases removed from V and 6 bases from J, the gap between germline ends came to 18 bases. In nucleotides, the CDR3 is TGCAGTGCTAGTTCCTCCGCGAAGGGGATTAATTCACCCCTCCACTTT. As protein: CSASSSAKGINSPLHF.

This chain connects TRBV5-4 to TRBJ1-2; 7 nucleotides match TRBD1. The CDR3 contains 14 residues. Germline CDR1 is SGHNT and CDR2 is YYREEE (reference sequence). V lost 4 bases, J lost 7 bases, and 10 bases stayed unmatched. In DNA, the CDR3 is TGTGCCAGCAGCGGAGGGACAGCACCCTCTGGCTACACCTTC. As protein: CASSGGTAPSGYTF.

V gene TRBV3-1 (or the pseudogene TRBV3-2) combines with J gene TRBJ2-1; TRBD1 matches 11 bases. The V and J ends lost 6 bases and 9 bases, in that order; junction bases with no gene match: 10. This CDR3 region has 15 residues. Germline V gene sequence: CDR1 LGHDT, CDR2 YNNKEL (reference sequence). The CDR3 loop is CASSGVGQGAGEQFF. The CDR3 nucleotides read TGTGCCAGCAGTGGCGTTGGACAGGGGGCAGGTGAGCAGTTCTTC.

The V and J genes are TRBV19 and TRBJ1-5; D is unresolved. V gave up 6 bases and J gave up 3 bases, with 9 bases separating them. This CDR3 region has 13 residues. Germline assignment: CDR1 LNHDA and CDR2 SQIVND (reference sequence). CDR3: CASSTQANQPQHF. CDR3 sequence (DNA): TGTGCCAGTAGCACCCAGGCCAATCAGCCCCAGCATTTT.

The CDR3 protein is CASSLLRGGELFF. CDR3 coding DNA: TGTGCCAGCAGTTTACTTAGGGGAGGGGAGCTGTTTTTT. V is TRBV27 and J is TRBJ2-2; D possibly corresponds to TRBD1 (5 bases). The CDR3 is made up of 13 amino acids. V was cut by 2 bases and J by 8 bases, with 9 bases left in between. The germline V gene has CDR1 MNHEY and CDR2 SMNVEV (reference sequence).

This rearrangement joins TRBV4-3 to TRBJ1-3; D is ambiguous. The CDR3 length is 17 residues. The V end was cut by 0 bases, the J end by 0 bases, with 12 bases between. Germline V gives CDR1 LGHNA, CDR2 YSLEER. The CDR3 DNA sequence: TGCGCCAGCAGCCAAGATCTGGCCCGAAGCTCTGGAAACACCATATATTTT. Its translation is CASSQDLARSSGNTIYF.

This clone was found a few times. The J gene is TRBJ1-2, the V gene TRBV5-6; D gene ambiguous. Germline CDR1 and CDR2: SGHDT and YYEEEE. The CDR3 runs 15 residues. The V end was cut by 2 bases, the J end by 4 bases, with 15 bases between. The CDR3 nucleotides read TGTGCCAGCAGCTTCTCGGGGTTCCAGACCTATGGCTACACCTTC. It translates to CASSFSGFQTYGYTF.

J is TRBJ1-5 and V is TRBV12-3 or TRBV12-4; TRBD1 might be the D (6 bases). V lost 6 bases and J 11 bases, leaving 17 bases between the germline ends. This CDR3 has 13 residues. The CDR3, as DNA: TGTGCCAGCAGGGGTGGGACATCCCTAGCCCAGCATTTT. This translates into CASRGGTSLAQHF.